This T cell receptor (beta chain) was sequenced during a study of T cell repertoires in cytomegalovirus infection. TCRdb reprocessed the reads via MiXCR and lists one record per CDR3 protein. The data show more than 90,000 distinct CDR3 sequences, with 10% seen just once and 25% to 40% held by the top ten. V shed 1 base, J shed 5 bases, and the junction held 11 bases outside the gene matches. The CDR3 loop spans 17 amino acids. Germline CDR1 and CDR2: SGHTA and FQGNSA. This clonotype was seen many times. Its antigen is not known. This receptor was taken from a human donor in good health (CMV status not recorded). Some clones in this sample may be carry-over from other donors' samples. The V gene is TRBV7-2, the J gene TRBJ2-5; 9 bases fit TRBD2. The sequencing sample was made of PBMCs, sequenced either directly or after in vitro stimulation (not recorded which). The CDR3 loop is CASSLGGAGGLWETQYF. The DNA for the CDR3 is TGTGCCAGCAGCTTAGGAGGAGCGGGAGGACTGTGGGAGACCCAGTACTTC.